The T cell receptor (beta chain) under discussion was sequenced for a study of cytomegalovirus exposure and HLA in healthy donors. Germline CDR1 and CDR2: MNHEY and SVGAGI. The V end was cut by 4 bases, the J end by 4 bases, with 8 bases between. The CDR3 consists of 12 residues. Repertoires were generated with immunoSEQ multiplex PCR, while TCRdb's copy carries only in-frame clones and drops some. The data hold about 110,000 clones, with approximately 94% observed a single time. Study-wide results and limits: The authors confirmed in vitro that a few CMV-associated chains were specific for CMV antigens.

The donors were in the roughly 130-subject validation cohort, distinct from the roughly 670-subject first cohort. This clone was picked up one time. The antigen remains undetermined. The sequenced sample consisted of PBMCs. The rearrangement uses TRBV6-5 and TRBJ2-7; D is uncertain. The clonotype was recovered from a woman between 18 and 30 years old in good health and CMV-seronegative. In DNA, the CDR3 is TGTGCCAGCAGTTCCAGTATTTACGAGCAGTACTTC. Its translation is CASSSSIYEQYF.